These 10 T cell receptor beta chains share one sample of origin, sequenced in a study of blood T cell repertoires in COVID-19. Profiling relied on immunoSEQ multiplex PCR, and the TCRdb table lists in-frame clones only, not all of them. Of roughly 140,000 clones detected, roughly 80% appear once; the ten largest clones hold 8.6%. The sequencing input was peripheral blood. The receptors stem from a man aged 45-60 years with active or convalescent COVID-19.

The chain has TRBV9 and TRBJ1-3; TRBD1 matches 8 bases. Germline-derived CDR1 and CDR2 are SGDLS and YYNGEE. J was trimmed by 4 bases and V by 2 bases; bases with no gene match: 8. This CDR3 is built from 16 residues. As DNA, the CDR3 is TGTGCCAGCAGCGTTGGGACAGGCGAAGTCGGAAACACCATATATTTT. This gives the protein CASSVGTGEVGNTIYF.

The chain recombines TRBV28 with TRBJ2-3; 15 bases align to TRBD2. With 5 bases clipped from V and 6 bases from J, the junction kept 9 bases outside the gene matches. The CDR3 runs 17 residues. In germline, CDR1 is MDHEN, CDR2 SYDVKM. The CDR3 DNA sequence: TGTGCCAGCAGTGCCCCCGGACTAGCGGGAGGGCCGGATACGCAGTATTTT. This sequence encodes CASSAPGLAGGPDTQYF.

A single count supports this clone. V and J are TRBV19 and TRBJ1-1, with D perhaps TRBD1 (6 bases). The CDR3 covers 16 residues. CDR1 is LNHDA and CDR2 is SQIVND in the germline V gene (reference sequence). V lost 0 bases to trimming and J lost 1 base, with 12 bases between them. CDR3 loop: CASSIDPGQRNTEAFF. The CDR3 region has the DNA TGTGCCAGTAGTATAGACCCTGGACAGCGGAACACTGAAGCTTTCTTT.

The chain uses TRBV3-1 (or the pseudogene TRBV3-2) and TRBJ1-6; D is possibly TRBD1 (5 bases). The CDR3 consists of 15 residues. CDR1 and CDR2 from the germline V gene are LGHDT and YNNKEL (reference sequence). V shed 4 bases and J shed 5 bases, with 12 bases lying between them. The CDR3 is CASSPGELDNSPLHF. CDR3 in DNA: TGTGCCAGCAGCCCGGGGGAGTTGGATAATTCACCCCTCCACTTT.

With regard to this clone: A read error may account for a junction end that differs from germline. The chain is built from TRBV11-2 and TRBJ1-6, with D possibly being TRBD1 (6 bases). The CDR3 extends over 13 amino acids. In germline, CDR1 is SGHAT, CDR2 FQNNGV. The CDR3 here is CASSSSFTGTLFF. CDR3 sequence (DNA): TGTGCCAGCAGCTCCAGCTTTACAGGGACCCTTTTCTTT.

The chain joins TRBV12-3 or TRBV12-4 to TRBJ1-3; a weak D match, TRBD1 (5 bases). There are 13 residues in the CDR3. Trimming took 2 bases from V and 4 from J, leaving 6 bases between them. This chain's CDR3 is CASSLRGGNTIYF. CDR3 nucleotides: TGTGCCAGCAGTTTAAGGGGAGGAAACACCATATATTTT.

This chain links TRBV4-1 with TRBJ1-2, with D possibly TRBD1 on 6 matching bases. There are 16 residues in the CDR3. Germline assignment: CDR1 MGHRA and CDR2 YSYEKL. Trimming removed 4 bases from V and 1 base from J, with 16 bases in between. The chain's CDR3 is CASSPNSGQYNYGYTF. CDR3 in DNA: TGCGCCAGCAGCCCTAATTCCGGACAGTATAACTATGGCTACACCTTC.

This rearrangement joins TRBV2 to TRBJ1-5, with 7 nucleotides matching TRBD1. Per germline, CDR1 SNHLY and CDR2 FYNNEI. V trimming: 6 bases; J trimming: 4 bases; junction bases outside the gene matches: 9. The length of the CDR3 is 15 residues. The CDR3 here is CASRANQGGNQPQHF. In DNA form, the CDR3 reads TGTGCCAGCAGAGCCAACCAGGGGGGAAATCAGCCCCAGCATTTT. The full variable domain, completed using reference TRBV2 and TRBJ1-5, is EPEVTQTPSHQVTQMGQEVILRCVPISNHLYFYWYRQILGQKVEFLVSFYNNEISEKSEIFDDQFSVERPDGSNFTLKIRSTKLEDSAMYFCASRANQGGNQPQHFGDGTRLSIL.

The chain couples TRBV2 to TRBJ1-2; D is possibly TRBD1 (6 bases). This CDR3 spans 12 amino acids. V was pared by 4 bases and J by 8 bases, with 11 bases between. The germline V gene encodes CDR1 SNHLY and CDR2 FYNNEI. CDR3 sequence: CASSAGGRGYTF. The DNA of the CDR3 is TGTGCCAGCAGTGCGGGGGGCAGGGGCTACACCTTC.

The chain has TRBV7-9 and TRBJ1-3, with 7 bases lining up with TRBD1. Per the germline V gene, CDR1 is SEHNR and CDR2 is FQNEAQ (reference sequence). This CDR3 has 14 residues. V lost 5 bases and J lost 2; bases outside the gene matches: 3. The CDR3 reads CASSTTGTGNTIYF. The CDR3 DNA reads TGTGCCAGCAGCACGACAGGGACTGGAAACACCATATATTTT. Supplemented by reference TRBV7-9 and TRBJ1-3, the full variable domain reads DTGVSQNPRHKITKRGQNVTFRCDPISEHNRLYWYRQTLGQGPEFLTYFQNEAQLEKSRLLSDRFSAERPKGSFSTLEIQRTEQGDSAMYLCASSTTGTGNTIYFGEGSWLTVV.